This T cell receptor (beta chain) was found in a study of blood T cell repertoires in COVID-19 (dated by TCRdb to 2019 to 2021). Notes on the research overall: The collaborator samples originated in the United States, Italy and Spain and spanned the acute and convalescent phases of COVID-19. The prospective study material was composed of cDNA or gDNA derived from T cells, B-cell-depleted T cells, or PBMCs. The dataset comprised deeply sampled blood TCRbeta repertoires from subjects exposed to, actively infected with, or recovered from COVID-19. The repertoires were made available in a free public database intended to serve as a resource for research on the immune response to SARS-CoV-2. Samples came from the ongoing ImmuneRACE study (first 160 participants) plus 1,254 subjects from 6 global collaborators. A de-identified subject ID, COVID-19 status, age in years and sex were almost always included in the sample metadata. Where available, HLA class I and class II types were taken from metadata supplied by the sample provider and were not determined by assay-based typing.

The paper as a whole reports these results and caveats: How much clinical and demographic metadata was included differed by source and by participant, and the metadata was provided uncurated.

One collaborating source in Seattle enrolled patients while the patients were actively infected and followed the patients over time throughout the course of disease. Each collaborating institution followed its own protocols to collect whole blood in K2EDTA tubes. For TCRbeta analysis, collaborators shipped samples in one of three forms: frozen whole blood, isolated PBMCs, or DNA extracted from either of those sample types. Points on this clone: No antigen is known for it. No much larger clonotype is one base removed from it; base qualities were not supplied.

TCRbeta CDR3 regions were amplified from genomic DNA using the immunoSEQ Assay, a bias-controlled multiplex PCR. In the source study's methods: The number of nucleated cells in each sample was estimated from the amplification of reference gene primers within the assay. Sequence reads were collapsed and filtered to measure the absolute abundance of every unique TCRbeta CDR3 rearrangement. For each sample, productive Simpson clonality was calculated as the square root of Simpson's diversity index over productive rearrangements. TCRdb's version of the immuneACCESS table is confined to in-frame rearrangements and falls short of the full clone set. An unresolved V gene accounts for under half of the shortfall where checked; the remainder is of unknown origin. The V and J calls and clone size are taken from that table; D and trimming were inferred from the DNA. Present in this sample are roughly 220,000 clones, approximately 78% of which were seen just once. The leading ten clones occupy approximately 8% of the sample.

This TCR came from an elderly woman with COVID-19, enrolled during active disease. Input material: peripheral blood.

The CDR3 protein is CASSPWTGTAGNTIYF. In nucleotides, the sequence is TGTGCCAGCAGCCCCTGGACAGGAACCGCTGGAAACACCATATATTTT. Here the chain combines TRBV7-9 and TRBJ1-3, with TRBD1 identical over 7 junction bases. The germline V gene encodes CDR1 SEHNR and CDR2 FQNEAQ (reference sequence). Trimming removed 5 bases from V and 2 bases from J; the gene matches leave 9 bases unexplained. Spanning cysteine to phenylalanine, the CDR3 consists of 16 amino acids. Left in the record is the CDR3 DNA by itself, 48 bases read in frame from the first base.